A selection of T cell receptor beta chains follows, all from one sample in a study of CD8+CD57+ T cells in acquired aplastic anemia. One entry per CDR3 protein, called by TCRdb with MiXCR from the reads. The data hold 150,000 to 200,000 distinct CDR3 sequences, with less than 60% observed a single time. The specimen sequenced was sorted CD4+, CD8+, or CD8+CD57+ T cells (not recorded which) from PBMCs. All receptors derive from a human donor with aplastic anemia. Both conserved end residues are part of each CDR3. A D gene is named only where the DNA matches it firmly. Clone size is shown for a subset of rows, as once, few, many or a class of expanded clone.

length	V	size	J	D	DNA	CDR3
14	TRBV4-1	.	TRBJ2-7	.	TGCGCCAGCAACCACCCGACAAGATCATACGAGCGGTACTTC	CASNHPTRSYERYF
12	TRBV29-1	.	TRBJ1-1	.	TGCAGCACCCGACAGGTCCGGACTGAAGCTTTCTTT	CSTRQVRTEAFF
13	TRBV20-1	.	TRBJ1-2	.	TGCAGTGCGCCAAGCTTAGGGCACTATGGCTACACCTTC	CSAPSLGHYGYTF
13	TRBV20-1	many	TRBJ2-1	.	TGCAGTGCTCGAAGACTACCCCACAATGAGCAGTTCTTC	CSARRLPHNEQFF
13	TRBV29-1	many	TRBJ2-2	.	TGCAGCGTTGACGGGGGGCGCGCCGGGGAGCTGTTTTTT	CSVDGGRAGELFF
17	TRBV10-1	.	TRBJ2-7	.	TGCGCCAGCAGTGGAACCGGGACTTATGGGGGGATGGGGGAGCAGTACTTC	CASSGTGTYGGMGEQYF
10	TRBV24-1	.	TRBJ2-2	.	TGTGCCACCAGTGAAGGGGAGCTGTTTTTT	CATSEGELFF
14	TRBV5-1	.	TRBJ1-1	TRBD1	TGCGCCAGCACCCCGACAGGGGGCCAGACTGAAGCTTTCTTT	CASTPTGGQTEAFF
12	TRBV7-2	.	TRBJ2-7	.	TGTGCCAGCAGCTTAGCGGGGCACGAGCAGTACTTC	CASSLAGHEQYF
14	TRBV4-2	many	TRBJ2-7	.	TGTGCCAGCAGCCAAGCCCCGGGTTCCGGCGAGCAGTACTTC	CASSQAPGSGEQYF
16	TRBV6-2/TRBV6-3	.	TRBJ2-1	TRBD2	TGTGCCAGCAGTAACTTAGCGGGGGGTTCCTACAATGAGCAGTTCTTC	CASSNLAGGSYNEQFF
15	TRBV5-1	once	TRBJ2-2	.	TGCGCCAGCAACTCGATTCGGATGAACACCGGGGAGCTGTTTTTT	CASNSIRMNTGELFF
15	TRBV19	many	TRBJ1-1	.	TGTGCCAGCCGACCCCAAGTACTGATGAACACTGAAGCTTTCTTT	CASRPQVLMNTEAFF
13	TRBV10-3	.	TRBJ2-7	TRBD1	TGTGCCATCAACGGACAGGACTCCTACGAGCAGTACTTC	CAINGQDSYEQYF
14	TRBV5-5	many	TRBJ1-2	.	TGTGCCAGCAGCTTCGGTCCGGGGGCAGGTGGCTACACCTTC	CASSFGPGAGGYTF
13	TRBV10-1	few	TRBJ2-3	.	TGCGCCAGCAGTGAGTCTGGTCGTGGCACGCAGTATTTT	CASSESGRGTQYF
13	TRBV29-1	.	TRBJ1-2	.	TGCAGCGTTGAAGACACTCTTAACTATGGCTACACCTTC	CSVEDTLNYGYTF
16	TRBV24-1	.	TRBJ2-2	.	TGTGCCACCAGTGGTTTTCGGGGCGGAGACAATGAGGAGCTGTTTTTT	CATSGFRGGDNEELFF